The 7 T cell receptor beta chains listed next were all sequenced from one sample in a study of CD8 T cells in ankylosing spondylitis (dated by TCRdb to the late 2010s). The library was made by 5' RACE. TCRdb records Illumina HiSeq 2500 as the sequencer. The public reads were run again by TCRdb, first through fastp at Q25 and then through MiXCR, and only productive beta chains were kept. Entries are consolidated by CDR3 protein sequence, retaining the most common genes and DNA. This sample lists approximately 350,000 distinct CDR3 sequences; 20% were detected once. Around 13% of the sample rests with the top ten. The sample consisted of blood, either unsorted or a sorted T cell fraction (not recorded which). The receptors were gathered from a male donor with ankylosing spondylitis or in good health (not recorded which).

V and J are TRBV4-1 and TRBJ2-1; TRBD1 matches at 9 bases. Germline V gene sequence: CDR1 MGHRA, CDR2 YSYEKL. Trimming removed 2 bases from V and 6 bases from J; junction bases left unmatched: 5. The CDR3 loop spans 15 amino acids. CDR3 sequence reads: CASSQTQGAGNEQFF. CDR3 nucleotides: TGCGCCAGCAGCCAAACACAGGGGGCAGGCAATGAGCAGTTCTTC.

This clonotype was counted between two and nine times. V usage is TRBV11-2 and J usage is TRBJ2-7; a possible D gene is TRBD1 (6 bases). V was trimmed by 3 bases and J by 4 bases, leaving 19 bases between them. Germline assignment: CDR1 SGHAT and CDR2 FQNNGV. The length of the CDR3 is 16 residues. This CDR3 is CASSFPPPDSWYEQYF. The CDR3 region has the DNA TGTGCCAGCAGCTTCCCCCCGCCGGACAGTTGGTACGAGCAGTACTTC.

In its sample, this clonotype was seen a few times. The chain employs TRBV5-1 and TRBJ2-5, with TRBD2 matching 12 bases. Germline loops: CDR1 SGHRS, CDR2 YFSETQ. J was trimmed by 2 bases and V by 4 bases; bases with no gene match: 9. This CDR3 contains 17 residues. As DNA, the CDR3 is TGCGCCAGCAGCCTTGGGACTAGCGGGCCATTACAAGAGACCCAGTACTTC. This translates into CASSLGTSGPLQETQYF.

This clonotype was detected a few times. The chain links TRBV5-1 to TRBJ1-4; 9 positions match TRBD1. In germline, CDR1 is SGHRS, CDR2 YFSETQ. J lost 0 bases, V lost 4 bases, and 4 bases had no gene match. The CDR3 consists of 16 residues. DNA for the CDR3: TGCGCCAGCAGCCAAAGACAGGGGGCAACTAATGAAAAACTGTTTTTT. Translating it yields CASSQRQGATNEKLFF.

This clonotype was detected only a few times. The genes are TRBV11-2 and TRBJ2-6; D is ambiguous. Germline CDR1 reads SGHAT; CDR2 reads FQNNGV. V was clipped by 0 bases and J by 1 base, with 13 bases between them. The CDR3 length is 18 residues. CDR3 in amino acids: CASSLEARQVSGANVLTF. CDR3 DNA: TGTGCCAGCAGCTTAGAGGCCCGGCAGGTATCTGGGGCCAACGTCCTGACTTTC.

This chain connects TRBV29-1 to TRBJ2-1; no firm D call. Germline assignment: CDR1 SQVTM and CDR2 ANQGSEA. Trimming pared 2 bases from V and 1 base from J, leaving 9 bases between. This CDR3 region has 14 residues. The CDR3 bases are TGCAGCGTTGAACCCACAGATTCCTACAATGAGCAGTTCTTC. It encodes CSVEPTDSYNEQFF.

V usage is TRBV11-2 and J usage is TRBJ2-7; D unclear. Per the germline V gene, CDR1 is SGHAT and CDR2 is FQNNGV. The V and J ends lost 5 bases and 4 bases respectively, with 9 bases between them. The CDR3 contains 12 residues. Here the CDR3 reads CASSHISYEQYF. For the CDR3, the DNA is TGTGCCAGCAGCCATATATCTTACGAGCAGTACTTC. The variable domain in full, completed from reference TRBV11-2 and TRBJ2-7, reads EAGVAQSPRYKIIEKRQSVAFWCNPISGHATLYWYQQILGQGPKLLIQFQNNGVVDDSQLPKDRFSAERLKGVDSTLKIQPAKLEDSAVYLCASSHISYEQYFGPGTRLTVT.